These T cell receptor beta chains were read from a single sample in a study of T cell responses to AZD1222 COVID-19 vaccine. Here immunoSEQ multiplex PCR was the method, and the copy in TCRdb shows in-frame clones only, minus some. The repertoire holds approximately 200,000 clones, about 94% seen once, with less than 1.2% in the top ten. This specimen was peripheral blood, taken 28 days after the second AZD1222 dose. Source of these receptors: an adult who received the AZD1222 COVID-19 vaccine. Each CDR3 is given with its conserved first and last residue.

V gene: TRBV3-1/TRBV3-2; J gene: TRBJ1-1; CDR3 protein: CASSQDTVVDTEAFF
V gene: TRBV7-6; J gene: TRBJ2-2; CDR3 protein: CASSLTSGGAGGELFF
V gene: TRBV19; J gene: TRBJ2-7; CDR3 protein: CASSIWTSREQYF
V gene: TRBV3-1/TRBV3-2; J gene: TRBJ2-4; CDR3 protein: CASSQGGPRVAVAKNIQYF
V gene: TRBV4-2; J gene: TRBJ2-2; CDR3 protein: CASTPHSSGELFF
V gene: TRBV5-5; J gene: TRBJ1-2; CDR3 protein: CASSFDRGNYGYTF
V gene: TRBV9; J gene: TRBJ2-5; CDR3 protein: CASSRTAGELQETQYF
V gene: TRBV7-9; J gene: TRBJ1-2; CDR3 protein: CASSLEAGSGYTF
V gene: TRBV18; J gene: TRBJ1-1; CDR3 protein: CASSPESLNTEAFF
V gene: TRBV7-8; J gene: TRBJ2-1; CDR3 protein: CASRPIAGSYNEQFF
V gene: TRBV5-8; J gene: TRBJ1-5; CDR3 protein: CATGGVDGGDQPQHF
V gene: TRBV4-1; J gene: TRBJ2-1; CDR3 protein: CASSQDEATGRYNEQFF
V gene: TRBV18; J gene: TRBJ1-2; CDR3 protein: CASSLAGRGSSDYGYTF
V gene: TRBV2; J gene: TRBJ2-5; CDR3 protein: CASSEVVETQYF
V gene: TRBV9; J gene: TRBJ1-4; CDR3 protein: CASSVAWGTNEKLFF
V gene: TRBV7-3; J gene: TRBJ2-1; CDR3 protein: CASSLPGGNEQFF
V gene: TRBV19; J gene: TRBJ1-3; CDR3 protein: CASGTEGNTIYF
V gene: TRBV21-1; J gene: TRBJ2-5; CDR3 protein: CASSKGPRLAGGPAQETQYF
V gene: TRBV5-1; J gene: TRBJ1-2; CDR3 protein: CASSPGTGGLYYGYTF
V gene: TRBV27; J gene: TRBJ2-3; CDR3 protein: CASSSPQGNTQYF
V gene: TRBV6-5; J gene: TRBJ1-2; CDR3 protein: CASTATIQGYGYTF
V gene: TRBV27; J gene: TRBJ1-1; CDR3 protein: CASSLGTDHEAFF
V gene: TRBV6-5; J gene: TRBJ1-2; CDR3 protein: CASTLRKGTNYGYTF
V gene: TRBV7-2; J gene: TRBJ2-5; CDR3 protein: CASSLGGGDETQYF
V gene: TRBV7-9; J gene: TRBJ2-1; CDR3 protein: CASSLVMLYNEQFF
V gene: TRBV6-2/TRBV6-3; J gene: TRBJ2-7; CDR3 protein: CASSTGTGSEQYF
V gene: TRBV10-3; J gene: TRBJ1-2; CDR3 protein: CAISEGGTHGYTF
V gene: TRBV7-2; J gene: TRBJ1-2; CDR3 protein: CASSRRTPWYGYTF
V gene: TRBV6-5; J gene: TRBJ2-5; CDR3 protein: CASSSSPSGAQETQYF
V gene: TRBV6-1; J gene: TRBJ2-5; CDR3 protein: CASSERVRVAQYF
V gene: TRBV7-9; J gene: TRBJ2-1; CDR3 protein: CASSSQLVGEQFF
V gene: TRBV6-5; J gene: TRBJ1-6; CDR3 protein: CASSSSTGIRSPLHF
V gene: TRBV29-1; J gene: TRBJ1-2; CDR3 protein: CSVPRRQGAWYGYTF
V gene: TRBV11-3; J gene: TRBJ1-1; CDR3 protein: CASSSRSGVTTEAFF
V gene: TRBV6-2/TRBV6-3; J gene: TRBJ2-5; CDR3 protein: CASSKTSRETQYF